A selection of T cell receptor beta chains follows, all from one sample in a study of T cell changes during pregnancy in multiple sclerosis. Method: immunoSEQ multiplex PCR; TCRdb's copy keeps in-frame clones and lacks some. The sample shows 60,000 to 70,000 clones, 90% to 95% of them seen only once. The source was peripheral blood, collected after pregnancy. All receptors derive from a female donor in good health, enrolled as a control in a pregnancy study. CDR3s include the opening cysteine and the closing phenylalanine or tryptophan. Each record gives: clone size, V gene, D gene, J gene, CDR3 DNA, CDR3 protein. A D gene is named only where the DNA matches it firmly. Expanded clones get a size class; other rows say once, few or many, or leave the size out.

.	TRBV19	TRBD1	TRBJ1-2	TGTGCCAGTAGTATGGAGGGACAGTTTCATGGCTACACCTTC	CASSMEGQFHGYTF
once	TRBV5-4	.	TRBJ1-2	TGTGCCAGCAAGAAAGGTGGGGGGGACAAGTTACTTAACTATGGCTACACCTTC	CASKKGGGDKLLNYGYTF
once	TRBV10-3	.	TRBJ1-5	TGTGCCATCAACGGCGCGGGGCCCAATCAGCCCCAGCATTTT	CAINGAGPNQPQHF
.	TRBV18	.	TRBJ2-7	TGTGCCAGCTCACCTAGAGTCATAAACTACGAGCAGTACTTC	CASSPRVINYEQYF
.	TRBV28	.	TRBJ1-6	TGTGCCATCCAGGGCAGGAGCAATTCACCCCTCCACTTT	CAIQGRSNSPLHF
.	TRBV7-9	.	TRBJ2-5	TGTGCCAGCAGCTTACCCCCCGTAGAGACCCAGTACTTC	CASSLPPVETQYF
.	TRBV5-1	TRBD1	TRBJ2-2	TGCGCCAGCAGCTTGGGGACAGGGGGTCCCGGGGAGCTGTTTTTT	CASSLGTGGPGELFF
.	TRBV14	.	TRBJ2-7	TGTGCCAGCAGCCGAAGTGGGGGGGCAGTGAGCTCCTACGAGCAGTACTTC	CASSRSGGAVSSYEQYF
.	TRBV2	TRBD1	TRBJ1-6	TGTGCCAGCCGCACAGGGGGCGAGTCACCCCTCCACTTT	CASRTGGESPLHF
.	TRBV6-1	TRBD1	TRBJ2-7	TGTGCCAGCCGCCCGACAGGGACGTCCGCCTACGAGCAGTACTTC	CASRPTGTSAYEQYF
.	TRBV5-8	TRBD1	TRBJ2-2	TGTGCCAGCAGCTTGGTAGTACAGGGGCCCACCGGGGAGCTGTTTTTT	CASSLVVQGPTGELFF
.	TRBV5-6	.	TRBJ2-7	TGTGCCAGCAGCGACTACCAGGGGATCGAGCAGTACTTC	CASSDYQGIEQYF
once	TRBV15	TRBD1	TRBJ2-7	TGTGCCACCAGCAGGGGCCGGGACAGCAACGAGCAGTACTTC	CATSRGRDSNEQYF
.	TRBV5-5	.	TRBJ1-1	TGTGCCAGCAGCGTAAGGACTAGATGGATGAACACTGAAGCTTTCTTT	CASSVRTRWMNTEAFF
.	TRBV7-9	TRBD2	TRBJ2-1	TGTGCCAGCAGCTTATTGGCGGGGGTCGAATACAATGAGCAGTTCTTC	CASSLLAGVEYNEQFF
.	TRBV30	.	TRBJ2-4	TGTGCCTGGGACAAACCCCTAAACATTCAGTACTTC	CAWDKPLNIQYF
few	TRBV15	TRBD2	TRBJ2-3	TGTGCCACCAGCAGAGATGCGGCTAGCGGGGGGACGACGCAGTATTTT	CATSRDAASGGTTQYF
few	TRBV4-1	.	TRBJ1-5	TGCGCCAGCAGCCGCGGTTTTTTGGGCAATCAGCCCCAGCATTTT	CASSRGFLGNQPQHF
.	TRBV19	.	TRBJ1-1	TGTGCCAGTAGTACCCTAAGGGACACCCGAGGGACTGAAGCTTTCTTT	CASSTLRDTRGTEAFF
.	TRBV30	TRBD1	TRBJ1-2	TGTGCCTGGAGAACAGGGGCCTATGGCTACACCTTC	CAWRTGAYGYTF
.	TRBV5-6	.	TRBJ2-1	TGTGCCAGCAGCTACGCTAGCCGGGATGAGCAGTTCTTC	CASSYASRDEQFF
.	TRBV30	.	TRBJ1-5	TGTGCCTGGAGTACCGACAGATTCAATCAGCCCCAGCATTTT	CAWSTDRFNQPQHF
.	TRBV21-1	.	TRBJ1-2	TGTGCCAGCAGCATACCTGGACAGGGGGTTAACTATGGCTACACCTTC	CASSIPGQGVNYGYTF
once	TRBV7-3	TRBD1	TRBJ2-7	TGTGCCAGCAGCTCCACAGGGGGGAGGTACGAGCAGTACTTC	CASSSTGGRYEQYF
.	TRBV15	TRBD2	TRBJ2-3	TGTGCCACCAGCAGAGTCCCCCGGGGGGAAGATACGCAGTATTTT	CATSRVPRGEDTQYF
once	TRBV7-8	.	TRBJ1-6	TGTGCCAGCAGCCGGGTATATGGGGCTTATTATGGCTATAATTCACCCCTCCACTTT	CASSRVYGAYYGYNSPLHF
once	TRBV5-6	.	TRBJ1-2	TGTGCCAGCAGCCCAGGGAAGGTCTCACTCTTATTTAAGTATGGCTACACCTTC	CASSPGKVSLLFKYGYTF
.	TRBV2	TRBD2	TRBJ2-3	TGTGCCAGCAGTGAACGTGGCGGGGGGGCCAGCACAGATACGCAGTATTTT	CASSERGGGASTDTQYF
.	TRBV27	TRBD1	TRBJ1-6	TGTGCCAGCAGTTTTTTGACAGGGATTGATTCACCCCTCCACTTT	CASSFLTGIDSPLHF
.	TRBV2	TRBD2	TRBJ2-7	TGTGCCAGCAGTCGCGATAGCGGGGGGACTTACGAGCAGTACTTC	CASSRDSGGTYEQYF
.	TRBV5-6	TRBD1	TRBJ2-1	TGTGCCAGCAGCCCAGGGGACAGGGGGCAGTTCTTC	CASSPGDRGQFF
few	TRBV19	.	TRBJ1-2	TGTGCCAGTAGTATGGGGGGGAACTATGGCTACACCTTC	CASSMGGNYGYTF
.	TRBV10-3	.	TRBJ1-6	TGTGCCATCAGTGAGTCGGGGGCAGGGTCGGGTTCACCCCTCCACTTT	CAISESGAGSGSPLHF
.	TRBV7-9	.	TRBJ2-5	TGTGCCAGCAGCGATACGTTTGGGGCACGGGAGACCCAGTACTTC	CASSDTFGARETQYF
.	TRBV11-3	.	TRBJ2-3	TGTGCCAGCAGCCTGGGGCCTACAGATACGCAGTATTTT	CASSLGPTDTQYF
.	TRBV27	.	TRBJ2-1	TGTGCCAGCAGCTCCTCGATTCAGTACAATGAGCAGTTCTTC	CASSSSIQYNEQFF
.	TRBV6-5	TRBD1	TRBJ1-2	TGTGCCACCCAAGTCGACACAGGGGGCGGCGGCTACACCTTC	CATQVDTGGGGYTF